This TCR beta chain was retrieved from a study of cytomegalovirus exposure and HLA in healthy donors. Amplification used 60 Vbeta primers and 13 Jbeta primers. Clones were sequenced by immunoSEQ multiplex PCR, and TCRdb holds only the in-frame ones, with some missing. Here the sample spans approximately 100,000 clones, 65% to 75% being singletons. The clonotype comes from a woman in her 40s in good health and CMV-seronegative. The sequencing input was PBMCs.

CDR3 loop: CASSEGGGNVGTQYF. CDR3 sequence (DNA): TGTGCCAGCAGTGAAGGAGGAGGGAATGTTGGGACCCAGTACTTC. This sequence joins TRBV6-1 and TRBJ2-5, with D maybe TRBD2 (6 bases). Germline-derived CDR1 and CDR2 are MNHNS and SASEGT. Trimming shortened V by 1 base and J by 7 bases, and 16 bases separated the two germline ends. This CDR3 has 15 amino acids.